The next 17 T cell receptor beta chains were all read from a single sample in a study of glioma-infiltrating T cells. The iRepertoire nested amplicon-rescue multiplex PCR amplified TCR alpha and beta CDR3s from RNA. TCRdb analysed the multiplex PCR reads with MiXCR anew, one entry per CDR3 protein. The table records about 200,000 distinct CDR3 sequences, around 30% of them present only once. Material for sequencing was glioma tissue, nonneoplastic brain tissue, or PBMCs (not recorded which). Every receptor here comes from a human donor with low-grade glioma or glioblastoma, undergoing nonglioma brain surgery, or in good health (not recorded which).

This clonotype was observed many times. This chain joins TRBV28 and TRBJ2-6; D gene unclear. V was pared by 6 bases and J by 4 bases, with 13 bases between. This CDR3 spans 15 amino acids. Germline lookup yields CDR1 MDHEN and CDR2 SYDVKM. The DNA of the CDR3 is TGTGCCAGCAGCGTAGTAGGGTCAGGGGCCAACGTCCTGACTTTC. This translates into CASSVVGSGANVLTF.

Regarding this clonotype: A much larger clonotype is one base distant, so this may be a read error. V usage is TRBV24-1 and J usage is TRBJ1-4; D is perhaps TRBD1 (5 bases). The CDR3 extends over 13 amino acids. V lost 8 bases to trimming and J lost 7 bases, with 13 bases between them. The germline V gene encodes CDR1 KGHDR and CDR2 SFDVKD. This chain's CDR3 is CATKSQVLEKLFF. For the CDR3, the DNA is TGTGCCACCAAGTCACAGGTACTTGAAAAACTGTTTTTT.

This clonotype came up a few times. CDR3 DNA sequence: TGTGCCTGGAGTACCGGGACTAGCGGAGCCTACAATGAGCAGTTCTTC. As protein: CAWSTGTSGAYNEQFF. V gene TRBV30 combines with J gene TRBJ2-1; 11 nucleotides match TRBD2. The length of the CDR3 is 16 residues. V dropped 2 bases and J dropped 2; count of bases not matched to a gene: 5. Germline assignment: CDR1 GTSNPN and CDR2 SVGIG (reference sequence).

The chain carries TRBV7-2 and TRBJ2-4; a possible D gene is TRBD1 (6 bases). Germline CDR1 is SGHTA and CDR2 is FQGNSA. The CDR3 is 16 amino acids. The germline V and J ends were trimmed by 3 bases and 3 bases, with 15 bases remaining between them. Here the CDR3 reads CASSLDSLWGKNIQYF. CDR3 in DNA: TGTGCCAGCAGCTTGGACAGCCTTTGGGGCAAAAACATTCAGTACTTC.

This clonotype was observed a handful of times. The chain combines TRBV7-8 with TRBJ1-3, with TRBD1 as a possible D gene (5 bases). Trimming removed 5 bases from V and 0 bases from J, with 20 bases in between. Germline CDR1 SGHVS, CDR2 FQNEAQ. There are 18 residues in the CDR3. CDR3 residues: CASSLGAGYWSSGNTIYF. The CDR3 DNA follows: TGTGCCAGCAGCCTAGGGGCGGGGTACTGGAGCTCTGGAAACACCATATATTTT.

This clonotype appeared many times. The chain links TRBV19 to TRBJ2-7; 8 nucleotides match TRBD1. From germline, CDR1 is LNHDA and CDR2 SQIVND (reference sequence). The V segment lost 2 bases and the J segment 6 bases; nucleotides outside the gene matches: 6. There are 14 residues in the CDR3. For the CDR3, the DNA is TGTGCCAGTAGTATAAGACAGGGGCCCTTCGAGCAGTACTTC. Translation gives CASSIRQGPFEQYF.

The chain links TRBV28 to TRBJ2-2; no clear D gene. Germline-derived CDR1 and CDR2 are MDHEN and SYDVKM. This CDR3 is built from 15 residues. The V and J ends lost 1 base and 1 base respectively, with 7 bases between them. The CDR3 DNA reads TGTGCCAGCAGTTTATTTCCAGGGAACACCGGGGAGCTGTTTTTT. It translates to CASSLFPGNTGELFF. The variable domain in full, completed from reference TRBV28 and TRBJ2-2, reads DVKVTQSSRYLVKRTGEKVFLECVQDMDHENMFWYRQDPGLGLRLIYFSYDVKMKEKGDIPEGYSVSREKKERFSLILESASTNQTSMYLCASSLFPGNTGELFFGEGSRLTVL.

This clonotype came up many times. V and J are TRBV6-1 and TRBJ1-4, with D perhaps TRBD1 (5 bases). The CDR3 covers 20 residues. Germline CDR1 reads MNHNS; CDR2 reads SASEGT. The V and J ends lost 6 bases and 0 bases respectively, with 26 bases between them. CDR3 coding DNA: TGTGCCAGCAGACCACTCCCACAGGCGTCGAGGATTGCAACTAATGAAAAACTGTTTTTT. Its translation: CASRPLPQASRIATNEKLFF.

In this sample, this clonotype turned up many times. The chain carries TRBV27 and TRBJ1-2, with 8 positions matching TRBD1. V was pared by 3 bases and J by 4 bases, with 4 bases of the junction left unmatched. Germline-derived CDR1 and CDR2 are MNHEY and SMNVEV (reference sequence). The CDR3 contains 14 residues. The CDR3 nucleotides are TGTGCCAGCAGTTTGCGGACAGGGATCTATGGCTACACCTTC. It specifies CASSLRTGIYGYTF.

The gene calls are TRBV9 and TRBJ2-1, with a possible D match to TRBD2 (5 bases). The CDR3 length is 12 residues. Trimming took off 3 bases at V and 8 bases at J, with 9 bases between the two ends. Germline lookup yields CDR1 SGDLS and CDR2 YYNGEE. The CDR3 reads CASSGDGDEQFF. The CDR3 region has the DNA TGTGCCAGCAGCGGCGACGGGGATGAGCAGTTCTTC.

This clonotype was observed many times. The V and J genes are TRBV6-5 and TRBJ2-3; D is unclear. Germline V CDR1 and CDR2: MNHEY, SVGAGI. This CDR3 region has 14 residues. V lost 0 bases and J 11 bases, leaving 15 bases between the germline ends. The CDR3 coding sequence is TGTGCCAGCAGTTACTCAGGGAAAGGGATGGTGCAGTATTTT. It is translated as CASSYSGKGMVQYF.

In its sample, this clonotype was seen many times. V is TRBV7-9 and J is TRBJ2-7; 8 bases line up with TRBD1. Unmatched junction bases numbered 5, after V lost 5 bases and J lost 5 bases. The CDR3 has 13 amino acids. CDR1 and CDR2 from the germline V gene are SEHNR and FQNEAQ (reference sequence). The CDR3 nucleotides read TGTGCCAGCAGCGGACAGGGTGGGGACGAGCAGTACTTC. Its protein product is CASSGQGGDEQYF.

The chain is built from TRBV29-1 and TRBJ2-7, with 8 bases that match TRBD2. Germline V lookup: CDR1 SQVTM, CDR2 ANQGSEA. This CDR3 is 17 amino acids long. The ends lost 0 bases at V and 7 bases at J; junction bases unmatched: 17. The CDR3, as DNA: TGCAGCGTTGAAGATCCCGGGACTAGAGGGGGGCAGAGGGAGCAGTACTTC. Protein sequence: CSVEDPGTRGGQREQYF.

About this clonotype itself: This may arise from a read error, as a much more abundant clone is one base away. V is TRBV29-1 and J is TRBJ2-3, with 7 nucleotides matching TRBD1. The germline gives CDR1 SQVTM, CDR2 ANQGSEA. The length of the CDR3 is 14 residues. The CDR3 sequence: CSVGDRVVTDAQYF. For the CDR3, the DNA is TGCAGCGTTGGAGACAGGGTAGTGACAGATGCGCAGTATTTT.

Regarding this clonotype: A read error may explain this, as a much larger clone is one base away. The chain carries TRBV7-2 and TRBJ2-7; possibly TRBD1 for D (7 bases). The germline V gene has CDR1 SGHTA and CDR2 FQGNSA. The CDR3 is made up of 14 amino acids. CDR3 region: CASSLAGGSNEKYF. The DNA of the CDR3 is TGTGCCAGCAGCTTGGCAGGGGGGAGTAACGAGAAGTACTTC.

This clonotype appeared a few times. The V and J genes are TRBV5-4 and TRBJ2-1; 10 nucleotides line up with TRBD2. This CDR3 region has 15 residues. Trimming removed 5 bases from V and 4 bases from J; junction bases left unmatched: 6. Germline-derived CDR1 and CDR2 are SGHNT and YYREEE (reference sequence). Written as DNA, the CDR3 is TGTGCCAGCAGATCGGGACTAGCGAGTTACAATGAGCAGTTCTTC. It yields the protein CASRSGLASYNEQFF. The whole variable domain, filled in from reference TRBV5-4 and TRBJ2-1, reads ETGVTQSPTHLIKTRGQQVTLRCSSQSGHNTVSWYQQALGQGPQFIFQYYREEENGRGNFPPRFSGLQFPNYSSELNVNALELDDSALYLCASRSGLASYNEQFFGPGTRLTVL.

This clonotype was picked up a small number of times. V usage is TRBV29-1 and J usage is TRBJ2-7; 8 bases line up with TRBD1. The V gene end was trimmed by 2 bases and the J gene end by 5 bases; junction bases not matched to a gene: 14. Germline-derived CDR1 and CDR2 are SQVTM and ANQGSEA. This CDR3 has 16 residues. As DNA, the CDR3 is TGCAGCGTTGAATCCACCGGACAGGGCAATAAGAACGAGCAGTACTTC. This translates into CSVESTGQGNKNEQYF.